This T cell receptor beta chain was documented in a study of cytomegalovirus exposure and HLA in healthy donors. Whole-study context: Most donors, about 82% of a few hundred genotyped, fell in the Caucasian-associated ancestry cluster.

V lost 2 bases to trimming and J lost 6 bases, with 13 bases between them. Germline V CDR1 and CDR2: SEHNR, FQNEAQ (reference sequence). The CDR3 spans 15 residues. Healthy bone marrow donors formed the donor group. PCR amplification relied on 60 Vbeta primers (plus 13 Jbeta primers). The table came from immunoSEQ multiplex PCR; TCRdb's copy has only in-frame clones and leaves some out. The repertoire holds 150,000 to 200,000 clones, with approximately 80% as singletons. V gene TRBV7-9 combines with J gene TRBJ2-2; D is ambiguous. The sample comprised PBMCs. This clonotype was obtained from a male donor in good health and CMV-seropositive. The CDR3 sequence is CASSLLSSGPGELFF. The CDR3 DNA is TGTGCCAGCAGCTTATTATCTAGTGGCCCCGGGGAGCTGTTTTTT.